These T cell receptor beta chains were read from a single sample in a study of Ad26.COV2.S vaccination and SARS-CoV-2 variants. The assay was immunoSEQ multiplex PCR, and TCRdb's table has in-frame clones only and misses some. The sample carries fewer than 800,000 clones, 89% recorded once. Source: peripheral blood, taken in a trial of Ad26.COV2.S vaccine versus placebo. Receptor source: a person aged 18-65 years who received the Ad26.COV2.S COVID-19 vaccine or a placebo. CDR3s include the opening cysteine and the closing phenylalanine or tryptophan. Fields, in order: J gene, D gene, clone size, V gene, CDR3 DNA, CDR3 protein. The D gene is left open where the match is weak. Some rows have no size entry. The others give once, few or many, or a class for an expanded clone.

TRBJ1-4	-	-	TRBV30	TGTGCCTGGAGTCCGGTTCCGTCGGAAAAACTGTTTTTT	CAWSPVPSEKLFF
TRBJ2-6	-	-	TRBV9	TGTGCCAGCAGCCCCCGGACCTCCCCCCTCTCTGGGGCCAACGTCCTGACTTTC	CASSPRTSPLSGANVLTF
TRBJ1-6	-	-	TRBV7-2	TGTGCCAGCAGCATGCAGAACGGGGGTTCACCCCTCCACTTT	CASSMQNGGSPLHF
TRBJ2-2	-	-	TRBV25-1	TGTGCCAGCAGTGCCACAGGGGAGCTGTTTTTT	CASSATGELFF
TRBJ2-7	-	-	TRBV29-1	TGCAGCGTCGTGTCTGCCTACGAGCAGTACTTC	CSVVSAYEQYF
TRBJ2-3	-	-	TRBV6-2/TRBV6-3	TGTGCCAGCAGTTACGTCGGTGACACAGATACGCAGTATTTT	CASSYVGDTDTQYF
TRBJ2-1	-	-	TRBV6-2/TRBV6-3	TGTGCCAGCAGTTACGCGGCGGGACCCTACAATGAGCAGTTCTTC	CASSYAAGPYNEQFF
TRBJ1-6	-	-	TRBV2	TGTGCCAGTTTTACCACGGCTAATTCACCCCTCCACTTT	CASFTTANSPLHF
TRBJ2-3	-	-	TRBV12-5	TGTGCTAGTGGTTTGGTACAGGGCCGCCAAGATACGCAGTATTTT	CASGLVQGRQDTQYF
TRBJ2-7	-	-	TRBV20-1	TGCAGTGCTAGACAACGCTACGAGCAGTACTTC	CSARQRYEQYF
TRBJ2-7	TRBD2	-	TRBV11-2	TGTGCCAGCAGCGCACGGACTAGTGGCGAGCAGTACTTC	CASSARTSGEQYF
TRBJ2-1	-	once	TRBV5-1	TGCGCCAGCAGGGGGGTGGAAAGGTCGAATGAGCAGTTCTTC	CASRGVERSNEQFF
TRBJ2-2	-	-	TRBV12-3/TRBV12-4	TGTGCCTTGACTAGGGCCGGGGAGCTGTTTTTT	CALTRAGELFF
TRBJ2-7	-	-	TRBV24-1	TGTGCCACCAGTGATTCCAACCGGGACAACTCCTACGAGCAGTACTTC	CATSDSNRDNSYEQYF
TRBJ2-2	TRBD1	once	TRBV13	TGTGCCAGCAGCTTAGGCAAAGGGGGCGAAAGTTCTGGGACCGGGGAGCTGTTTTTT	CASSLGKGGESSGTGELFF
TRBJ2-5	TRBD1	-	TRBV7-9	TGTGCCAGCAGTGAGGGAGGACAGGGGTCGACGGAGACCCAGTACTTC	CASSEGGQGSTETQYF
TRBJ2-3	TRBD2	-	TRBV27	TGTGCCAGCAGTCCCCGCAGACTAGCGGGGGGCACAGATACGCAGTATTTT	CASSPRRLAGGTDTQYF
TRBJ2-7	-	many	TRBV18	TGTGCCAGCTCCGGACAGCTCCAGACCTACGAGCAGTACTTC	CASSGQLQTYEQYF
TRBJ2-3	TRBD2	-	TRBV30	TGTGCCTGCTCGGACCGGGGGGGCACAGATACGCAGTATTTT	CACSDRGGTDTQYF
TRBJ2-2	-	-	TRBV18	TGTGCCAGCTCACCACGGAATAAAACCGGGGAGCTGTTTTTT	CASSPRNKTGELFF
TRBJ1-2	-	-	TRBV10-3	TGTGCCATCAGTGACCTGAATCCGACGGACAACTATGGCTACACCTTC	CAISDLNPTDNYGYTF
TRBJ2-1	TRBD1	-	TRBV2	TGTGCCAGCAGTTACCAGGGGGCGCCTTACAATGAGCAGTTCTTC	CASSYQGAPYNEQFF
TRBJ2-2	TRBD1	-	TRBV6-2/TRBV6-3	TGTGCCAGCAGTTACTCAGATTCTGGGACAGCGAACACCGGGGAGCTGTTTTTT	CASSYSDSGTANTGELFF
TRBJ1-5	TRBD1	-	TRBV5-8	TGTGCCAGCAGACAACAGGGGGTCCAGCCCCAGCATTTT	CASRQQGVQPQHF
TRBJ2-7	TRBD2	-	TRBV3-1/TRBV3-2	TGTGCCAGCAGTACTAGCGGGGGACGTTCCTACGAGCAGTACTTC	CASSTSGGRSYEQYF
TRBJ1-2	-	-	TRBV7-3	TGTGCCAGCAGCTTAGACGGTACTAACTATGGCTACACCTTC	CASSLDGTNYGYTF
TRBJ1-5	-	-	TRBV30	TGTGCCTGGAGAGGAAGCAGCCACAATCAGCCCCAGCATTTT	CAWRGSSHNQPQHF
TRBJ1-5	-	-	TRBV19	TGTGCCAGTAGTGGGCGACAGCCCAATCAGCCCCAGCATTTT	CASSGRQPNQPQHF
TRBJ2-3	-	-	TRBV30	TGTGCCTGGAGTGGGGGGGGCTATACGCAGTATTTT	CAWSGGGYTQYF
TRBJ2-7	-	-	TRBV19	TGTGCCAGTAGTCCTCAGGCTGGGCACGAGCAGTACTTC	CASSPQAGHEQYF
TRBJ1-1	-	-	TRBV6-5	TGTGCCAGCAGTTGGCGGGTGAACACTGAAGCTTTCTTT	CASSWRVNTEAFF
TRBJ1-2	TRBD1	many	TRBV29-1	TGCAGCGGAGGACAGGAGGGCTACACCTTC	CSGGQEGYTF
TRBJ1-6	TRBD1	-	TRBV15	TGTGCCACCAGCACCACAGGGGTCAATTCACCCCTCCACTTT	CATSTTGVNSPLHF
TRBJ2-3	-	-	TRBV7-3	TGTGCCAGCAGCTTAAACCGGGGGCTGGCAGATACGCAGTATTTT	CASSLNRGLADTQYF
TRBJ2-3	-	-	TRBV7-2	TGTGCCAGCAGCTTCCTTAGCACAGATACGCAGTATTTT	CASSFLSTDTQYF
TRBJ2-2	-	-	TRBV24-1	TGTGCCACCAGTGATTTGAGGGCAGGCACACTGAACACCGGGGAGCTGTTTTTT	CATSDLRAGTLNTGELFF
TRBJ2-3	TRBD2	-	TRBV9	TGTGCCAGCGGCGGGACTAGTAGTACGCAGTATTTT	CASGGTSSTQYF
TRBJ1-2	-	once	TRBV30	TGTGCCTGGAGTGGGAACGCGGCCTATGGCTACACCTTC	CAWSGNAAYGYTF
TRBJ2-7	TRBD1	-	TRBV27	TGTGCCAGCAGTTTAGGCCAGGGGGCCCACTACGAGCAGTACTTC	CASSLGQGAHYEQYF
TRBJ2-7	-	-	TRBV2	TGTGCCAGCAGTGAAATGGAGGGGCGGACGTACTTC	CASSEMEGRTYF
TRBJ1-2	-	-	TRBV30	TGTGCCTGTCGGAGCCTTTCTGTGCCCGGGGATGGGGACGGCCTTCGGATCACCTATGGCTACACCTTC	CACRSLSVPGDGDGLRITYGYTF
TRBJ2-1	TRBD2	-	TRBV7-3	TGTGCCAGCAGCTTACTAGCGGGGGGCTACAATGAGCAGTTCTTC	CASSLLAGGYNEQFF
TRBJ1-3	-	-	TRBV7-8	TGTGCCAGCAGCTTAAATTCAGGGACGACGGGAAACACCATATATTTT	CASSLNSGTTGNTIYF
TRBJ1-2	TRBD1	once	TRBV5-1	TGCGCCAGCACCCGGGGGACAGGGACTGGTGGCTACACCTTC	CASTRGTGTGGYTF
TRBJ1-5	TRBD1	-	TRBV5-6	TGTGCCAGCAGCCGCCGGGACAGCCGCAATCAGCCCCAGCATTTT	CASSRRDSRNQPQHF
TRBJ2-1	-	-	TRBV6-5	TGTGCCAGCAGTTACTCGGGACAAGAGTACAATGAGCAGTTCTTC	CASSYSGQEYNEQFF
TRBJ2-7	TRBD2	-	TRBV3-1/TRBV3-2	TGTGCCAGCAGCCAATTCCTAGCGGGAGATGAGCAGTACTTC	CASSQFLAGDEQYF
TRBJ1-1	TRBD1	-	TRBV27	TGTGCCAGCAGGAGACAGGGGCTGAACACTGAAGCTTTCTTT	CASRRQGLNTEAFF
TRBJ2-7	-	-	TRBV7-2	TGTGCCAGCAGCTTAGTAGGGGAAAGCTCCTACGAGCAGTACTTC	CASSLVGESSYEQYF
TRBJ2-1	-	once	TRBV18	TGTGCCAGCTCACCAGGCGGAGCAGGAAGGGCTTACAATGAGCAGTTCTTC	CASSPGGAGRAYNEQFF
TRBJ1-5	TRBD1	-	TRBV19	TGTGCCAGTAGTATCGGGACCCCTGGGACAGGGCTTCAGCCCCAGCATTTT	CASSIGTPGTGLQPQHF
TRBJ1-1	-	-	TRBV4-3	TGCGCCAGCAGCCAAGGGACAGCTATGAACACTGAAGCTTTCTTT	CASSQGTAMNTEAFF
TRBJ1-4	-	-	TRBV19	TGTGCCAGTAGTACGCGCGAAAAACTGTTTTTT	CASSTREKLFF
TRBJ2-5	-	-	TRBV6-7	TGTGCCAGCAGTTACAAGAGACAGTGGTTGACCCAGTACTTC	CASSYKRQWLTQYF